This T cell receptor (beta chain) was recovered during a study of blood T cell repertoires in COVID-19. In germline, CDR1 is LNHDA, CDR2 SQIVND (reference sequence). Trimming left V 3 bases short and J 6 bases short, with 12 bases between. The CDR3 consists of 14 residues. Original analysis: Amplification of reference gene primers provided the estimated nucleated cell counts. Produced via immunoSEQ multiplex PCR; TCRdb's table is partial and in-frame only. Clone size and V and J calls were adopted from that table, with D and trimming inferred from the DNA. This repertoire shows 95,000 to 110,000 clones, around 92% found once; its top ten account for around 3.7%.

The specimen sequenced was peripheral blood. The chain employs TRBV19 and TRBJ2-1, with D possibly TRBD2 on 6 matching bases. This receptor was identified in a woman aged 60-75 years with acute or convalescent COVID-19. The CDR3 protein is CASSIGLSANEQFF. DNA of the CDR3: TGTGCCAGTAGTATCGGACTATCTGCCAATGAGCAGTTCTTC.